These T cell receptor beta chains were read from a single sample in a study of shared clonotypes between healthy human individuals. Only in-frame clones appear in the TCRdb table, and some are missing; sequencing was by immunoSEQ multiplex PCR. The sample lists roughly 2,000,000 clones, just under 95% seen once, with 0.9% to 1.5% in the top ten. Sequenced input: naive CD8+ T cells sorted from blood. All receptors derive from a man younger than 30 in good health. Each CDR3 is given with its conserved first and last residue. The order of the fields is J gene, clone size, D gene, V gene, CDR3 protein, CDR3 DNA. The D gene is left open where the match is weak. Size is stated for part of the rows, as once, few or many counts, or as a class when the clone is expanded.

J gene: TRBJ2-3
clone size: NA
D gene: NA
V gene: TRBV6-5
CDR3 protein: CASSRDTQDTQYF
CDR3 DNA: TGTGCCAGCAGTAGGGACACTCAAGATACGCAGTATTTT

J gene: TRBJ1-5
clone size: NA
D gene: TRBD1
V gene: TRBV7-8
CDR3 protein: CASNSQGANQPQHF
CDR3 DNA: TGTGCCAGTAATTCACAGGGGGCGAATCAGCCCCAGCATTTT

J gene: TRBJ2-5
clone size: NA
D gene: TRBD1
V gene: TRBV10-3
CDR3 protein: CATALPGQGETQYF
CDR3 DNA: TGTGCCACCGCCCTCCCGGGACAGGGGGAGACCCAGTACTTC

J gene: TRBJ2-1
clone size: NA
D gene: NA
V gene: TRBV11-2
CDR3 protein: CASSSLTNEQFF
CDR3 DNA: TGTGCCAGCAGCTCTCTCACTAATGAGCAGTTCTTC

J gene: TRBJ2-5
clone size: NA
D gene: TRBD2
V gene: TRBV27
CDR3 protein: CATRELAGFQETQYF
CDR3 DNA: TGTGCCACCCGGGAACTAGCGGGGTTCCAAGAGACCCAGTACTTC

J gene: TRBJ2-7
clone size: once
D gene: TRBD2
V gene: TRBV5-4
CDR3 protein: CASSLWGGKNEQYF
CDR3 DNA: TGTGCCAGCAGCTTGTGGGGGGGAAAGAACGAGCAGTACTTC

J gene: TRBJ2-3
clone size: NA
D gene: TRBD2
V gene: TRBV11-2
CDR3 protein: CASSPIAGVSTDTQYF
CDR3 DNA: TGTGCCAGCAGCCCAATAGCGGGAGTCAGCACAGATACGCAGTATTTT

J gene: TRBJ2-5
clone size: once
D gene: NA
V gene: TRBV27
CDR3 protein: CASSLSVYPGAETQYF
CDR3 DNA: TGTGCCAGCAGTTTATCCGTGTACCCCGGTGCAGAGACCCAGTACTTC

J gene: TRBJ2-7
clone size: NA
D gene: TRBD2
V gene: TRBV18
CDR3 protein: CASSPLPGLAKGASYEQYF
CDR3 DNA: TGTGCCAGCTCACCACTTCCGGGACTAGCGAAAGGCGCATCCTACGAGCAGTACTTC

J gene: TRBJ2-1
clone size: NA
D gene: NA
V gene: TRBV4-3
CDR3 protein: CASSRVEGGNEQFF
CDR3 DNA: TGCGCCAGCAGCCGGGTCGAGGGGGGGAATGAGCAGTTCTTC

J gene: TRBJ1-4
clone size: NA
D gene: TRBD1
V gene: TRBV15
CDR3 protein: CATSRPGQGDEKLFF
CDR3 DNA: TGTGCCACCAGCAGACCCGGACAGGGCGACGAAAAACTGTTTTTT

J gene: TRBJ1-1
clone size: NA
D gene: TRBD1
V gene: TRBV5-4
CDR3 protein: CASSPEQGVNTEAFF
CDR3 DNA: TGTGCCAGCAGCCCAGAACAGGGGGTAAACACTGAAGCTTTCTTT

J gene: TRBJ1-1
clone size: NA
D gene: NA
V gene: TRBV6-5
CDR3 protein: CASSLHNEAFF
CDR3 DNA: TGTGCCAGCAGTTTACACAACGAAGCTTTCTTT

J gene: TRBJ1-1
clone size: NA
D gene: NA
V gene: TRBV10-3
CDR3 protein: CAISEEGYLTEAFF
CDR3 DNA: TGTGCCATCAGTGAGGAGGGATATTTAACTGAAGCTTTCTTT

J gene: TRBJ2-3
clone size: NA
D gene: TRBD2
V gene: TRBV10-2
CDR3 protein: CASSLTSGSTDTQYF
CDR3 DNA: TGCGCCAGCAGCCTTACTAGCGGGAGTACAGATACGCAGTATTTT

J gene: TRBJ1-5
clone size: NA
D gene: TRBD1
V gene: TRBV4-3
CDR3 protein: CASSQDYASTGTYQPQHF
CDR3 DNA: TGCGCCAGCAGCCAAGATTATGCCTCGACAGGGACTTATCAGCCCCAGCATTTT

J gene: TRBJ2-7
clone size: NA
D gene: TRBD2
V gene: TRBV5-5
CDR3 protein: CASSSPWEGTYEQYF
CDR3 DNA: TGTGCCAGCAGCTCCCCCTGGGAGGGTACCTACGAGCAGTACTTC